One sample yielded the 25 T cell receptor beta chains listed below, sequenced in a study of response to subunit inactivated influenza vaccine. TCRdb processed the RT-PCR reads anew with MiXCR; each CDR3 protein has one entry. The repertoire holds around 650,000 distinct CDR3 sequences, more than 15% seen once, with roughly 12% in the top ten. This sample comprised PBMCs from blood, obtained about 13 days after vaccination. These TCRs come from a man aged 50-59 years who received an inactivated influenza vaccine.

This clonotype was counted only a few times. J is TRBJ2-7 and V is TRBV18, with D maybe TRBD1 (6 bases). V dropped 4 bases and J dropped 0 bases, with 13 bases sitting between them. The CDR3 covers 15 residues. Germline CDR1 reads KGHSH; CDR2 reads LQKENI. The CDR3 bases are TGTGCCAGCTCACTTCTTGACAGGAGCTCCTACGAGCAGTACTTC. As protein: CASSLLDRSSYEQYF.

This clonotype was seen at least ten times. This chain connects TRBV5-1 to TRBJ2-7; weak D call: TRBD1 (6 bases). CDR3 size: 14 residues. Germline-derived CDR1 and CDR2 are SGHRS and YFSETQ. Between the trimmed V and J ends, which lost 0 bases and 2 bases, there was a span of 9 bases. CDR3 in DNA: TGCGCCAGCAGCTTGGTGACAGGAACCTACGAGCAGTACTTC. Protein product: CASSLVTGTYEQYF.

This clonotype was observed a handful of times. This chain joins TRBV25-1 and TRBJ2-1; unclear D gene. The CDR3 totals 13 residues. The germline CDR1 and CDR2 sequences are MGHDK and SYGVNS. The germline V and J ends were trimmed by 3 bases and 3 bases, with 6 bases remaining between them. In nucleotides, the CDR3 is TGTGCCAGCAGTGACGGGTACTACAATGAGCAGTTCTTC. Protein: CASSDGYYNEQFF.

This clonotype came up a few times. Germline is not matched at one junction end, which may reflect a read error. This chain uses TRBV7-7 with TRBJ2-2; D is possibly TRBD1 (5 bases). Germline values: CDR1 SSHAT, CDR2 FNYEAQ (reference sequence). The CDR3 is made up of 15 amino acids. CDR3 bases: TGTGCTAGCAGCTTAGGCAGGGAAGGCACCGGGGAGCTGTTTTTT. It encodes CASSLGREGTGELFF. Full variable domain (rest looked up from reference TRBV7-7 and TRBJ2-2): GAGVSQSPRYKVTKRGQDVTLRCDPISSHATLYWYQQALGQGPEFLTYFNYEAQPDKSGLPSDRFSAERPEGSISTLTIQRTEQRDSAMYRCASSLGREGTGELFFGEGSRLTVL.

The CDR3 DNA sequence: TGCGCCAGCAGCCAGGGACAGGGTTTTAACTATGGCTACACCTTC. Protein: CASSQGQGFNYGYTF. The chain recombines TRBV4-3 with TRBJ1-2; TRBD1 agrees at 9 bases. V gave up 3 bases and J gave up 1 base; unmatched junction bases: 3. This CDR3 contains 15 residues. Germline loops: CDR1 LGHNA, CDR2 YSLEER.

The chain uses TRBV20-1 and TRBJ2-5; tentatively, D is TRBD1 or TRBD2 (5 bases each). CDR3 size: 13 residues. The V gene lost 6 bases and the J gene lost 1 base, with 12 bases spanning the gap. Germline V gene data show CDR1 as DFQATT and CDR2 as SNEGSKA (reference sequence). CDR3 in DNA: TGCAGTGCAACCTCCGGGACCCAAGAGACCCAGTACTTC. As protein: CSATSGTQETQYF.

This clonotype has just a few counts. The CDR3 is CASTLQGDYGYTF. In DNA form, the CDR3 reads TGTGCCAGCACCCTCCAAGGGGACTATGGCTACACCTTC. The chain combines TRBV6-6 with TRBJ1-2; tentatively, D is TRBD1 (5 bases). The germline gives CDR1 MNHNY, CDR2 SVGAGI (reference sequence). Trimming removed 7 bases from V and 3 bases from J, with 12 bases in between. This CDR3 has 13 residues.

The rearrangement uses TRBV18 and TRBJ2-7, with D uncertain. V gave up 1 base and J gave up 2 bases, with 12 bases separating them. The CDR3 covers 15 residues. Per the germline V gene, CDR1 is KGHSH and CDR2 is LQKENI. The CDR3 bases are TGTGCCAGCTCACCACGGGTTTCGGGCCCCTACGAGCAGTACTTC. Amino acid sequence: CASSPRVSGPYEQYF. Based on the CDR3 plus reference TRBV18 and TRBJ2-7, the full variable domain is NAGVMQNPRHLVRRRGQEARLRCSPMKGHSHVYWYRQLPEEGLKFMVYLQKENIIDESGMPKERFSAEFPKEGPSILRIQQVVRGDSAAYFCASSPRVSGPYEQYFGPGTRLTVT.

This clonotype was counted a few times. The gene calls are TRBV12-3 or TRBV12-4 and TRBJ1-2, with D possibly matching TRBD1 (6 bases). There are 13 residues in the CDR3. V lost 5 bases to trimming and J lost 3 bases, with 10 bases between them. CDR3 nucleotides: TGTGCCAGCAGTCCGGGGGCGGACTATGGCTACACCTTC. Protein: CASSPGADYGYTF.

This clonotype has a handful of counts. The V gene is TRBV7-8, the J gene TRBJ2-7; maybe TRBD1 (5 bases). V was trimmed by 6 bases and J by 4 bases, leaving 13 bases between them. Germline CDR1 reads SGHVS; CDR2 reads FQNEAQ. The CDR3 covers 13 residues. For the CDR3, the DNA is TGTGCCAGCAGACGCCCGGACACTTACGAGCAGTACTTC. The encoded protein is CASRRPDTYEQYF.

This clonotype was counted only a few times. The chain couples TRBV6-5 to TRBJ1-1; weak D call: TRBD1 (6 bases). The germline V gene has CDR1 MNHEY and CDR2 SVGAGI. This CDR3 has 14 residues. V dropped 2 bases and J dropped 4 bases, with 11 bases sitting between them. CDR3 sequence (DNA): TGTGCCAGCAGTTACCAAAAACAGGGCACTGAAGCTTTCTTT. Its translation: CASSYQKQGTEAFF.

This chain links TRBV29-1 with TRBJ1-1, with D tentatively TRBD1 (6 bases). The V end was cut by 7 bases, the J end by 4 bases, with 19 bases between. The CDR3 contains 14 residues. Germline assignment: CDR1 SQVTM and CDR2 ANQGSEA. The CDR3 bases are TGCAGCGCGGTCTATCAGGGGACGGGCACTGAAGCTTTCTTT. This sequence encodes CSAVYQGTGTEAFF.

There are many counts of this clonotype. V gene TRBV7-9 combines with J gene TRBJ2-1; 15 bases agree with TRBD2. This CDR3 is built from 16 residues. Losses at the gene ends were 3 bases for V and 6 bases for J; bases not matched to a gene: 3. Germline V gene lookup returns CDR1 SEHNR and CDR2 FQNEAQ (reference sequence). CDR3 amino acids: CASSFPGLAGGNEQFF. The CDR3 nucleotides read TGTGCCAGCAGCTTTCCGGGACTAGCGGGAGGCAATGAGCAGTTCTTC.

This clonotype has at least ten counts. V and J are TRBV10-3 and TRBJ2-7; TRBD1 matches at 8 bases. CDR3 length equals 13 residues. Trimming cost V 3 bases and J 5 bases; bases outside gene matches: 3. The germline gives CDR1 ENHRY, CDR2 SYGVKD. This CDR3 reads CAISDDRGHEQYF. DNA for the CDR3: TGTGCCATCAGTGATGACAGGGGTCACGAGCAGTACTTC.

In this sample, this clonotype turned up a few times. This chain connects TRBV28 to TRBJ1-1; D is undetermined. Germline-derived CDR1 and CDR2 are MDHEN and SYDVKM. The V gene lost 2 bases and the J gene lost 5 bases, with 24 bases spanning the gap. This CDR3 has 18 residues. The CDR3: CASSLDPLALPQETEAFF. Written as DNA, the CDR3 is TGTGCCAGCAGTTTAGACCCTTTAGCCTTACCCCAGGAGACTGAAGCTTTCTTT. The full variable domain, its missing parts supplied by reference TRBV28 and TRBJ1-1, is DVKVTQSSRYLVKRTGEKVFLECVQDMDHENMFWYRQDPGLGLRLIYFSYDVKMKEKGDIPEGYSVSREKKERFSLILESASTNQTSMYLCASSLDPLALPQETEAFFGQGTRLTVV.

This clonotype was counted a few times. A read error may produce the germline difference seen at one junction end. The CDR3 is CASSRYGGASIF. CDR3 sequence (DNA): TGCGCCAGCAGCCGCTACGGGGGGGCCTCGATCTTC. This chain joins TRBV4-3 and TRBJ2-1, with 8 positions matching TRBD2. The CDR3 is 12 amino acids. In germline, CDR1 is LGHNA, CDR2 YSLEER.

This clonotype was counted ten times or more. The V call is TRBV5-1, the J call TRBJ2-7; perhaps D is TRBD1 or TRBD2 (6 bases each). CDR3 length: 13 amino acids. Germline CDR1 is SGHRS and CDR2 is YFSETQ. The V and J ends lost 6 bases and 6 bases respectively, with 16 bases between them. CDR3 nucleotide sequence: TGCGCCAGCACCCCCGACAGGAGGGGCGAGCAGTACTTC. Translation gives CASTPDRRGEQYF.

The CDR3 nucleotides read TGTGCCAGTACCAGCGGCAGGGCGAACTATGGCTACACCTTC. The encoded protein is CASTSGRANYGYTF. The gene calls are TRBV19 and TRBJ1-2, with D perhaps TRBD1 (5 bases). V was cut by 7 bases and J by 2 bases, with 14 bases left in between. Germline loops: CDR1 LNHDA, CDR2 SQIVND (reference sequence). The CDR3 sequence is 14 residues long.

This clonotype came up a few times. The V and J genes are TRBV29-1 and TRBJ1-4; D ambiguous. The germline V gene has CDR1 SQVTM and CDR2 ANQGSEA. The CDR3 runs 15 residues. Trimming stripped 6 bases from V and 0 bases from J, with 14 bases between. CDR3 loop: CSVGLDFSTNEKLFF. CDR3 DNA: TGCAGCGTGGGGTTGGACTTTTCAACTAATGAAAAACTGTTTTTT.

The chain carries TRBV12-3 or TRBV12-4 and TRBJ2-3; 11 bases are shared with TRBD2. Trimming removed 11 bases from V and 5 bases from J; junction bases left unmatched: 9. CDR3 length equals 14 residues. The DNA of the CDR3 is TGTGCCTCTGGACGGCTAGCGGGGGGAGATACGCAGTATTTT. It encodes CASGRLAGGDTQYF.

The chain employs TRBV20-1 and TRBJ2-1, with TRBD2 matching 8 bases. The CDR3 length is 15 residues. Trimming at V came to 0 bases and at J to 6 bases, leaving 7 bases not matched to a gene. In germline, CDR1 is DFQATT, CDR2 SNEGSKA (reference sequence). The CDR3 is CSARDPGTRSNEQFF. The CDR3, as DNA: TGCAGTGCTAGAGACCCCGGGACTAGGTCCAATGAGCAGTTCTTC.

The chain is built from TRBV5-1 and TRBJ2-1, with TRBD2 identical over 14 bases. The CDR3 covers 17 residues. CDR1 is SGHRS and CDR2 is YFSETQ in the germline V gene. The V segment lost 4 bases and the J segment 8 bases; nucleotides outside the gene matches: 11. The CDR3 is CASSPETSGRAADEQFF. The CDR3 coding sequence is TGCGCCAGCAGCCCGGAGACTAGCGGGAGGGCGGCTGATGAGCAGTTCTTC.

The chain recombines TRBV6-1 with TRBJ1-2; D remains unclear. Trimming cost V 1 base and J 4 bases, with 7 bases left between them. CDR1 MNHNS and CDR2 SASEGT come from the germline V gene. This CDR3 spans 13 amino acids. The CDR3 sequence is CASSEGRIYGYTF. In nucleotides, the CDR3 is TGTGCCAGCAGTGAAGGGAGGATCTATGGCTACACCTTC.

As regards this clonotype: Germline and junction disagree at one end, which may indicate a read error. The rearrangement links TRBV12-3 or TRBV12-4 to TRBJ2-3; TRBD2 is a possible D gene (5 bases). This CDR3 has 12 residues. This CDR3 reads CANSLLEDTQYF. CDR3 nucleotide sequence: TGTGCCAACAGTTTACTAGAAGATACGCAGTATTTT.

In this sample, this clonotype turned up a few times. This chain joins TRBV5-6 and TRBJ1-1; TRBD1 might be the D (5 bases). With 2 bases removed from V and 0 bases from J, the gap between germline ends came to 14 bases. The CDR3 covers 16 residues. The germline V gene has CDR1 SGHDT and CDR2 YYEEEE. Here the CDR3 reads CASSFYTGVMNTEAFF. DNA for the CDR3: TGTGCCAGCAGCTTCTACACAGGAGTTATGAACACTGAAGCTTTCTTT.